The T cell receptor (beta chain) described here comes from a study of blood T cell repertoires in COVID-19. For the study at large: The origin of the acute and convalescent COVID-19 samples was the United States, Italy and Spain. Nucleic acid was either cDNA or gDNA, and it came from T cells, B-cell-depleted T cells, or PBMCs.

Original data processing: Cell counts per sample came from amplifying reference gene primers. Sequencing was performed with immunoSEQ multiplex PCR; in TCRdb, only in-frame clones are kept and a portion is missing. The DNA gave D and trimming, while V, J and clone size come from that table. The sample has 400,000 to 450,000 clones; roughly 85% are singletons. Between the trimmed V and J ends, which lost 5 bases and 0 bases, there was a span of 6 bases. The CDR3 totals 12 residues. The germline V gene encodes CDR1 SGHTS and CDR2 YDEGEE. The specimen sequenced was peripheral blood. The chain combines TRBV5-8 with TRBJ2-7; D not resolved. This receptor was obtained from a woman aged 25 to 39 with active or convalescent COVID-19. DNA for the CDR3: TGTGCCAGCAGGGAGTACTCCTACGAGCAGTACTTC. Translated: CASREYSYEQYF. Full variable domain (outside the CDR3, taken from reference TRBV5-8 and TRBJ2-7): EAGVTQSPTHLIKTRGQQATLRCSPISGHTSVYWYQQALGLGLQFLLWYDEGEERNRGNFPPRFSGRQFPNYSSELNVNALELEDSALYLCASREYSYEQYFGPGTRLTVT.